One and the same sample provided the 13 T cell receptor beta chains below, sequenced in a study of T cells in Graves' hyperthyroidism and ophthalmopathy (dated by TCRdb to between 2018 and 2020). Libraries came from multiplex PCR. The instrument given in TCRdb is Illumina HiSeq 2000. The TCR beta CDR3 regions were amplified from the RNA transcripts. A first-round RT-PCR of the TCR CDR3 used the HTBI primer set with the Qiagen OneStep RT-PCR kit. Using fastp at Q25 and MiXCR, TCRdb reprocessed the public reads and kept productive beta chains. Entries that share a CDR3 protein sequence are merged under the most common genes and DNA. This sample has hundreds of thousands of distinct CDR3 sequences in its table, and around 14% of those were observed once. Together, the top ten hold roughly 6.2% of the sample. The sample taken for sequencing was blood. Receptor source: a woman aged 25 to 39 with Graves' hyperthyroidism that later progressed to Graves' ophthalmopathy.

In the case of this clonotype: This may be a read error, as it is one base from a much larger clone. The CDR3 carries no conserved terminal phenylalanine or tryptophan, so it likely arises from a read error. J is TRBJ2-1 and V is TRBV13, with TRBD2 as a possible D gene (5 bases). The V gene's germline CDR1 is PRHDT and CDR2 FYEKMQ (reference sequence). The CDR3 has 11 amino acids. The V gene lost 10 bases and the J gene lost 4 bases, with 8 bases spanning the gap. In DNA, the CDR3 is TGTGCCATCCCGGGGTACAATGAGCAGTTCTAC. Amino acids: CAIPGYNEQFY.

This clonotype was seen repeatedly, ten times or more. The V call is TRBV18, the J call TRBJ1-2; D gene unclear. The CDR3 is made up of 13 amino acids. CDR1 KGHSH and CDR2 LQKENI come from the germline V gene. Between the trimmed V and J ends, which lost 5 bases and 3 bases, there was a span of 10 bases. CDR3 nucleotides: TGTGCCAGCTCAATTCAGGACGACTATGGCTACACCTTC. Amino acid sequence: CASSIQDDYGYTF.

This clonotype was detected ten times or more. This chain joins TRBV7-2 and TRBJ1-2; D may be TRBD1 (5 bases). The V and J ends lost 4 bases and 0 bases respectively, with 15 bases between them. Germline lookup yields CDR1 SGHTA and CDR2 FQGNSA. CDR3 size: 16 residues. The CDR3 loop is CASSSLGPTANYGYTF. In nucleotides, the CDR3 is TGTGCCAGCAGCTCCCTCGGCCCGACAGCTAACTATGGCTACACCTTC.

This clonotype has a handful of counts. The chain couples TRBV20-1 to TRBJ1-2, with D maybe TRBD1 (5 bases). The CDR3 covers 15 residues. Deletions cut 3 bases from V and 6 bases from J, with 20 bases between. Germline CDR1 DFQATT, CDR2 SNEGSKA (reference sequence). CDR3 in amino acids: CSASSFQGNFNGYTF. The CDR3 bases are TGCAGTGCTAGCTCCTTCCAGGGCAACTTTAATGGCTACACCTTC.

V gene TRBV2 combines with J gene TRBJ2-1; 11 bases match TRBD2. J gave up 6 bases and V 5 bases, and 6 bases lay outside the gene matches. The CDR3 is 15 residues long. From germline, CDR1 is SNHLY and CDR2 FYNNEI. The CDR3, as DNA: TGTGCCAGCAGTAACGGTGGACTAGCGGGCAATGAGCAGTTCTTC. It encodes CASSNGGLAGNEQFF.

This clonotype showed up many times. The rearrangement uses TRBV6-6 and TRBJ2-1; D may be TRBD2 (5 bases). CDR3 size: 17 residues. V gave up 2 bases and J gave up 0 bases, with 14 bases separating them. Germline lookup yields CDR1 MNHNY and CDR2 SVGAGI (reference sequence). The CDR3 DNA sequence: TGTGCCAGCAGTTACGGACTTGGGGAGAGCTCCTACAATGAGCAGTTCTTC. It translates to CASSYGLGESSYNEQFF.

This clonotype was recorded many times. This rearrangement joins TRBV12-3 or TRBV12-4 to TRBJ1-5; tentatively, D is TRBD1 (5 bases). Trimming took 8 bases from V and 3 from J, leaving 23 bases between them. The CDR3 consists of 17 residues. The CDR3 sequence: CASGRGLGQATNQPQHF. The CDR3 nucleotides read TGTGCCAGCGGACGGGGGTTGGGGCAGGCGACCAATCAGCCCCAGCATTTT.

This clonotype was counted at least ten times. The chain uses TRBV7-2 and TRBJ2-1, with TRBD2 as a possible D gene (5 bases). The CDR3 has 16 residues. Germline-derived CDR1 and CDR2 are SGHTA and FQGNSA. V lost 6 bases and J lost 2, with 17 bases in between. CDR3 sequence: CASRVLLGLTYNEQFF. The CDR3 DNA reads TGTGCCAGCAGGGTACTCCTAGGACTTACCTACAATGAGCAGTTCTTC.

There are many counts of this clonotype. The J gene is TRBJ2-7, the V gene TRBV7-6; D not certain. Per the germline V gene, CDR1 is SGHVS and CDR2 is FNYEAQ. This CDR3 has 14 amino acids. V shed 1 base and J shed 3 bases, with 10 bases lying between them. Here the CDR3 DNA reads TGTGCCAGCAGCTTAGGGAACGAGGTCTACGAGCAGTACTTC. It specifies CASSLGNEVYEQYF.

This clonotype has ten or more counts. This chain links TRBV20-1 with TRBJ1-5, with a possible D match to TRBD1 (6 bases). The germline V gene has CDR1 DFQATT and CDR2 SNEGSKA (reference sequence). The V and J ends lost 0 bases and 3 bases respectively, with 9 bases between them. The CDR3 contains 14 residues. CDR3 loop: CSARDTGPNQPQHF. The CDR3 DNA reads as TGCAGTGCTAGAGATACAGGGCCCAATCAGCCCCAGCATTTT.

In its sample, this clonotype was seen many times. The gene calls are TRBV24-1 and TRBJ2-3; TRBD2 aligns across 11 bases. CDR1 and CDR2 (germline): KGHDR, SFDVKD. The V segment lost 10 bases and the J segment 2 bases; nucleotides outside the gene matches: 4. The CDR3 consists of 14 residues. The CDR3 nucleotides read TGTGCCACAGGACTAGCGGGTCCCACAGATACGCAGTATTTT. This encodes CATGLAGPTDTQYF.

The rearrangement joins TRBV18 to TRBJ1-2; D ambiguous. The V end lost 0 bases, the J end lost 5 bases, and 7 bases lay between the germline ends. The CDR3 covers 13 residues. In germline, CDR1 is KGHSH, CDR2 LQKENI. The CDR3: CASSPPQPYGYTF. The CDR3 DNA is TGTGCCAGCTCACCACCCCAGCCGTATGGCTACACCTTC. The full variable domain, with the rest looked up from reference TRBV18 and TRBJ1-2, is NAGVMQNPRHLVRRRGQEARLRCSPMKGHSHVYWYRQLPEEGLKFMVYLQKENIIDESGMPKERFSAEFPKEGPSILRIQQVVRGDSAAYFCASSPPQPYGYTFGSGTRLTVV.

Many counts were recorded for this clonotype. The chain couples TRBV30 to TRBJ2-3; 7 bases are a match to TRBD2. Per germline, CDR1 GTSNPN and CDR2 SVGIG (reference sequence). The CDR3 runs to 13 residues. Trimming at V came to 4 bases and at J to 1 base, leaving 2 bases not matched to a gene. For the CDR3, the DNA is TGTGCCTGGAAGCTAGCGGGCACAGATACGCAGTATTTT. It encodes CAWKLAGTDTQYF.